This T cell receptor (beta chain) appears in the sequencing data of a study of T cells in Graves' hyperthyroidism and ophthalmopathy. Study results and limitations: Most thyroid clonotypes expanded above 0.001 appeared in blood too.

V shed 2 bases and J 4 bases; nucleotides not matched to a gene: 5. This CDR3 comprises 14 residues. Germline V gene data show CDR1 as MNHNY and CDR2 as SVGAGI (reference sequence). This clonotype was counted many times. What it binds is not known. RNA transcripts gave rise to amplified TCR beta CDR3 regions. First-round RT-PCR of the TCR CDR3 relied on the HTBI primer set. TCRdb re-derived calls from the multiplex PCR reads in MiXCR, one entry per CDR3 protein. The table lists under 700,000 distinct CDR3 sequences, around 15% of them singletons. The V call is TRBV6-6, the J call TRBJ2-7; 7 nucleotides agree with TRBD2. The sequenced sample consisted of blood. This clonotype was sampled from a woman under 30 with Graves' hyperthyroidism. The CDR3 loop is CASSYGTIKYEQYF. The CDR3 DNA follows: TGTGCCAGCAGTTACGGGACTATTAAATACGAGCAGTACTTC.